The clone carrying this TCR beta chain was seen a few times. The antigen remains undetermined. This record comes from a study of T cells in Graves' hyperthyroidism and ophthalmopathy. About the study: The initial diagnosis was the point when peripheral blood was collected, ahead of any treatment.

Clinical symptoms, serum thyroxine, TRAb, thyroid ultrasound and orbital computed tomography established diagnosis. The CDR3 consists of 16 residues. Germline V CDR1 and CDR2: SEHNR, FQNEAQ (reference sequence). The junction had 4 bases not matched to a gene; V was cut back by 1 base and J by 3 bases. Whole-study findings and limits: Ophthalmopathy was separated from stable hyperthyroidism by a 13 V-J model.

From RNA transcripts, TCR beta CDR3 regions were amplified. Carried out on the TCR CDR3, a first-round RT-PCR used the HTBI primer set. Each CDR3 protein is one row after TCRdb ran MiXCR on the multiplex PCR reads. The top ten clones hold approximately 8.7% of a sample with hundreds of thousands of distinct CDR3 sequences, around 39% of them seen once. The rearrangement joins TRBV7-9 to TRBJ2-2, with 8 bases that match TRBD1. This TCR came from a man aged 18-30 years with Graves' hyperthyroidism. The sequencing input was blood. CDR3 bases: TGTGCCAGCAGCTTAGTACAGGGGGATCACACCGGGGAGCTGTTTTTT. This translates into CASSLVQGDHTGELFF.